Following are 23 T cell receptor beta chains from one sample sequenced in a study of cytotoxic CD8 clonotypes in ibrutinib-treated CLL (dated by TCRdb to the early 2020s). The library was prepared using the immunoSEQ multiplex PCR assay. TCRdb's version of the immuneACCESS table is confined to in-frame rearrangements and falls short of the full clone set. An unresolved V gene accounts for under half of the shortfall where checked; the remainder is of unknown origin. The sample records more than 200,000 clones, 70% of which are singletons. Approximately 15% of the sample is in the top ten clones. The time point label for this specimen denotes: roughly 23 months on ibrutinib. Specimen: PBMCs, collected after 24 months of ibrutinib treatment. The origin of the receptors is a human donor with chronic lymphocytic leukemia.

The chain uses TRBV27 and TRBJ2-2, with no clear D. Germline values: CDR1 MNHEY, CDR2 SMNVEV (reference sequence). V was trimmed by 7 bases and J by 6 bases, leaving 15 bases between them. The CDR3 has 14 residues. The CDR3, as DNA: TGTGCCAGCAAGAAGGGATCAGTCTCCGGGGAGCTGTTTTTT. As protein: CASKKGSVSGELFF.

The chain recombines TRBV29-1 with TRBJ1-3; 9 positions match TRBD1. The J segment lost 4 bases and the V segment lost 4 bases, leaving 2 bases of the junction unmatched. The CDR3 totals 13 residues. Germline V gives CDR1 SQVTM, CDR2 ANQGSEA. The CDR3: CSVGGQGGNTIYF. The CDR3 nucleotides are TGCAGCGTTGGGGGACAGGGAGGAAACACCATATATTTT.

The V and J genes are TRBV11-2 and TRBJ1-2; D unclear. Germline CDR1 reads SGHAT; CDR2 reads FQNNGV. Trimming stripped 1 base from V and 4 bases from J, with 10 bases between. This CDR3 comprises 14 residues. This chain's CDR3 is CASSLGTEGYGYTF. In nucleotides, the CDR3 is TGTGCCAGCAGCTTAGGCACAGAAGGCTATGGCTACACCTTC.

This clone was detected a few times. J is TRBJ2-1 and V is TRBV2, with 8 bases that match TRBD2. This CDR3 comprises 15 residues. Germline CDR1 and CDR2: SNHLY and FYNNEI. V shed 4 bases, J shed 4 bases, and the junction held 6 bases outside the gene matches. In DNA, the CDR3 is TGTGCCAGCAGTGCGCGGCGGGAGGTATACAATGAGCAGTTCTTC. It specifies CASSARREVYNEQFF.

The chain recombines TRBV28 with TRBJ2-7; TRBD2 matches 7 bases. This CDR3 region has 14 residues. CDR1 and CDR2 (germline): MDHEN, SYDVKM. The V segment lost 1 base and the J segment 6 bases; nucleotides outside the gene matches: 6. The CDR3 spells CASSLLGGGSEQYF. As DNA, the CDR3 is TGTGCCAGCAGTTTATTGGGTGGCGGGAGCGAGCAGTACTTC.

V usage is TRBV11-2 and J usage is TRBJ2-3; TRBD1 or TRBD2 may be the D gene (5 bases each). V lost 0 bases and J 9 bases, leaving 10 bases between the germline ends. Germline CDR1 SGHAT, CDR2 FQNNGV. This CDR3 region has 13 residues. The chain's CDR3 is CASSLDTGGTQYF. CDR3 DNA sequence: TGTGCCAGCAGCTTAGATACAGGAGGCACGCAGTATTTT.

This chain joins TRBV4-1 and TRBJ2-5; TRBD1 might be the D (6 bases). The V gene's germline CDR1 is MGHRA and CDR2 YSYEKL. The CDR3 consists of 14 residues. The V end lost 4 bases, the J end lost 1 base, and 10 bases lay between the germline ends. Here the CDR3 DNA reads TGCGCCAGCAGCCCGGGACAAGCCCAAGAGACCCAGTACTTC. Protein product: CASSPGQAQETQYF.

J is TRBJ2-1 and V is TRBV27, with D maybe TRBD2 (5 bases). Germline assignment: CDR1 MNHEY and CDR2 SMNVEV (reference sequence). V shed 2 bases and J shed 9 bases, with 11 bases lying between them. CDR3 length: 13 residues. The CDR3 coding sequence is TGTGCCAGCAGTTTACTAGCTGTGGGTGAGCAGTTCTTC. Residues: CASSLLAVGEQFF.

This clone has more than one count but fewer than ten. The gene calls are TRBV10-2 and TRBJ2-7; D gene unclear. The CDR3 sequence is 13 residues long. Germline-derived CDR1 and CDR2 are WSHSY and SAAADI. The V gene lost 4 bases and the J gene lost 3 bases, with 10 bases spanning the gap. CDR3 coding DNA: TGCGCCAGCAGTGTGGCAGTACACTACGAGCAGTACTTC. Residues: CASSVAVHYEQYF.

The V and J genes are TRBV6-5 and TRBJ2-3, with 8 bases lining up with TRBD2. Germline loops: CDR1 MNHEY, CDR2 SVGAGI. V dropped 1 base and J dropped 4; count of bases not matched to a gene: 4. The CDR3 has 15 residues. CDR3 protein: CASSYWREVSDTQYF. In DNA, the CDR3 is TGTGCCAGCAGTTACTGGCGGGAGGTCTCAGATACGCAGTATTTT.

The rearrangement links TRBV19 to TRBJ2-7; 11 nucleotides line up with TRBD2. The V and J ends lost 5 bases and 2 bases, in that order; junction bases with no gene match: 8. There are 16 residues in the CDR3. Looked up from germline, CDR1 is LNHDA and CDR2 is SQIVND (reference sequence). The CDR3 DNA is TGTGCCAGTAGTCACACCACTAGCGGGAGACCCTACGAGCAGTACTTC. Translated, it gives CASSHTTSGRPYEQYF.

The chain has TRBV29-1 and TRBJ2-3; possible D gene TRBD1, 6 bases. The CDR3 runs 13 residues. V lost 4 bases, J lost 4 bases, and 12 bases lay in between. Germline CDR1 and CDR2: SQVTM and ANQGSEA. CDR3 sequence: CSVGGLGADTQYF. CDR3 nucleotides: TGCAGCGTTGGGGGGCTCGGGGCAGATACGCAGTATTTT.

The chain couples TRBV5-1 to TRBJ1-1, with D unclear. Trimming left V 5 bases short and J 3 bases short, with 17 bases between. CDR1 and CDR2 from the germline V gene are SGHRS and YFSETQ. The CDR3 has 15 amino acids. The CDR3 is CASSFTGVRDTEAFF. The CDR3 DNA reads TGCGCCAGCAGTTTCACGGGTGTCCGCGACACTGAAGCTTTCTTT.

This clone was detected a few times. This chain connects TRBV29-1 to TRBJ2-5; unclear D gene. The length of the CDR3 is 14 residues. Looked up from germline, CDR1 is SQVTM and CDR2 is ANQGSEA. Trimming cost V 4 bases and J 5 bases, with 17 bases left between them. CDR3 nucleotides: TGCAGCGTTGTAGGCGAGGAGTCTGGTGAGACCCAGTACTTC. Encoded protein: CSVVGEESGETQYF.

The chain recombines TRBV28 with TRBJ2-1, with D perhaps TRBD2 (6 bases). The CDR3 covers 16 residues. The ends were cut back, 4 bases at V and 10 bases at J, with 23 bases in the middle. Germline loops: CDR1 MDHEN, CDR2 SYDVKM. In nucleotides, the CDR3 is TGTGCCAGCAGTTCCTGGGAGGATCTCCCTCGAGCGGAGCAGTTCTTC. It encodes CASSSWEDLPRAEQFF. Variable domain in full (rest from reference TRBV28 and TRBJ2-1): DVKVTQSSRYLVKRTGEKVFLECVQDMDHENMFWYRQDPGLGLRLIYFSYDVKMKEKGDIPEGYSVSREKKERFSLILESASTNQTSMYLCASSSWEDLPRAEQFFGPGTRLTVL.

The rearrangement joins TRBV20-1 to TRBJ2-7; D not resolved. V lost 7 bases and J 0 bases, leaving 7 bases between the germline ends. The CDR3 is 11 amino acids. Germline values: CDR1 DFQATT, CDR2 SNEGSKA (reference sequence). The CDR3 reads CSVVSSYEQYF. In DNA form, the CDR3 reads TGCAGTGTCGTTAGCTCCTACGAGCAGTACTTC.

V gene TRBV19 combines with J gene TRBJ1-5, with 9 bases matching TRBD1. V gave up 8 bases and J gave up 0 bases; unmatched junction bases: 11. The CDR3 totals 17 residues. Germline lookup yields CDR1 LNHDA and CDR2 SQIVND (reference sequence). The CDR3 region is CASQGTGSAYSNQPQHF. In DNA, the CDR3 is TGTGCCAGTCAGGGGACAGGGAGCGCCTATAGCAATCAGCCCCAGCATTTT.

A word on this clone: A read error may account for a junction end that differs from germline. The rearrangement uses TRBV7-7 and TRBJ2-2; 8 nucleotides agree with TRBD2. In germline, CDR1 is SSHAT, CDR2 FNYEAQ (reference sequence). The CDR3 runs to 20 residues. CDR3 bases: TGTGCTAGCAGCTTAGGACCCAATATTAACGGGAGGGCCATCGGCGGGGAGCTGTTTTTT. The encoded protein is CASSLGPNINGRAIGGELFF.

The rearrangement joins TRBV14 to TRBJ2-7; D gene unclear. This CDR3 contains 11 residues. CDR1 and CDR2 (germline): SGHDN, FVKESK. Trimming cost V 5 bases and J 3 bases, with 5 bases left between them. CDR3 amino acids: CASSSGYEQYF. Written as DNA, the CDR3 is TGTGCCAGCAGCTCGGGCTACGAGCAGTACTTC.

This clone was observed once. This rearrangement joins TRBV6-5 to TRBJ2-5; no clear D gene. V was trimmed by 10 bases and J by 1 base, leaving 19 bases between them. The germline V gene encodes CDR1 MNHEY and CDR2 SVGAGI. This CDR3 is built from 15 residues. The CDR3 sequence is CATISLRIPQETQYF. CDR3 DNA: TGTGCCACCATCAGTCTTAGGATACCCCAAGAGACCCAGTACTTC.

The rearrangement joins TRBV18 to TRBJ2-5; 8 bases match TRBD2. This CDR3 has 15 residues. V was clipped by 4 bases and J by 2 bases; unmatched bases: 6. CDR1 and CDR2 from the germline V gene are KGHSH and LQKENI. For the CDR3, the DNA is TGTGCCAGCTCACGACGAGCGGGAGATCAAGAGACCCAGTACTTC. The encoded protein is CASSRRAGDQETQYF.

V and J are TRBV6-1 and TRBJ2-7; TRBD2 agrees at 9 bases. The CDR3 consists of 19 residues. The junction had 19 bases not matched to a gene; V was cut back by 3 bases and J by 4 bases. CDR1 is MNHNS and CDR2 is SASEGT in the germline V gene. In nucleotides, the CDR3 is TGTGCCAGCAGTGAGGTCTGGGAGACTAGCGGAGCCCGGGGATACGAGCAGTACTTC. Translated: CASSEVWETSGARGYEQYF.

The rearrangement links TRBV11-2 to TRBJ1-1; D ambiguous. The germline V gene encodes CDR1 SGHAT and CDR2 FQNNGV. This CDR3 contains 12 residues. Trimming removed 2 bases at V and 5 bases at J, with 6 bases between. In DNA, the CDR3 is TGTGCCAGCAGCTTATGGGTGACTGAAGCTTTCTTT. It encodes CASSLWVTEAFF.